The sample holds one count of the clone carrying this TCR beta chain. The data were taken from a study of blood T cell repertoires in COVID-19. The wider study: PBMCs, B-cell-depleted T cells, or T cells were the source of the cDNA or gDNA that made up the material.

Clinical histories supplied by participants themselves formed the basis of cohort assignment. Data came from immunoSEQ multiplex PCR; TCRdb stores just in-frame clones and leaves some out. The sample shows roughly 400,000 clones, 80% to 95% of them seen only once. Sequenced sample: PBMCs or T cells enriched from blood (not recorded which). This TCR was sampled from a man between 18 and 35 years old who had recovered from COVID-19.

The CDR3 sequence is CASSLGGHYGYTF. In nucleotides, the CDR3 is TGTGCCAGCAGCTTAGGAGGGCACTATGGCTACACCTTC. The chain links TRBV7-9 to TRBJ1-2, with D uncertain. Per germline, CDR1 SEHNR and CDR2 FQNEAQ (reference sequence). V lost 1 base and J lost 3, with 6 bases in between. The CDR3 is made up of 13 amino acids. The full variable domain, with the rest looked up from reference TRBV7-9 and TRBJ1-2, is DTGVSQNPRHKITKRGQNVTFRCDPISEHNRLYWYRQTLGQGPEFLTYFQNEAQLEKSRLLSDRFSAERPKGSFSTLEIQRTEQGDSAMYLCASSLGGHYGYTFGSGTRLTVV.